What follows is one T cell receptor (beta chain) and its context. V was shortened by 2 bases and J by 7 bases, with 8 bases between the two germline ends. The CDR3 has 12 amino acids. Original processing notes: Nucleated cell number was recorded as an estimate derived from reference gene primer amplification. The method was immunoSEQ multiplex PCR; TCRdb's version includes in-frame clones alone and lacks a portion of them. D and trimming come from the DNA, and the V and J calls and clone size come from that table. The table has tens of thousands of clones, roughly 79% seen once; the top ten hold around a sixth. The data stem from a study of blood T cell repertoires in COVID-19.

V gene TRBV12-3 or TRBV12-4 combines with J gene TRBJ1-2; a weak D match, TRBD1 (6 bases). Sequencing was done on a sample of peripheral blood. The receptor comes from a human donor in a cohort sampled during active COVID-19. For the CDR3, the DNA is TGTGCCAGCAGTTTATCAGGGGCTGGCTACACCTTC. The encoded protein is CASSLSGAGYTF.